Detailed here is one TCR beta chain. The antigen remains undetermined. Sequencing targeted TCR beta in blood CD8+ and CD4+ T cells. FACS was used to enrich TEMRA cells, whereas the CD8+ and CD4+ T cells were obtained by negative isolation. This record comes from a study of CD8 T cells in Susac syndrome. The CDR3 runs to 18 residues. Losses at the gene ends were 3 bases for V and 7 bases for J; bases not matched to a gene: 12. Germline V CDR1 and CDR2: KGHSH, LQKENI. Random-hexamer reverse transcription was applied to about 0.45 to 1 ug RNA. An immunoSEQ multiplex PCR generated amplified TCR beta CDR3 products spanning 54 Vbeta and 13 Jbeta. TCRdb analysed the immunoSEQ multiplex PCR reads with MiXCR anew, one entry per CDR3 protein. Of fewer than 90,000 distinct CDR3 sequences in the sample, 85% to 95% were seen once. Overall study findings and caveats: Peak Susac CD8+ clonal expansion occurred in TEMRA cells and active patients.

The TCR was taken from a human donor with Susac syndrome. Sequences were obtained from CD8+ T cells from PBMCs. V usage is TRBV18 and J usage is TRBJ2-1; 13 nucleotides agree with TRBD2. The CDR3 protein is CASSPVIGTSGTINEQFF. The CDR3 DNA is TGTGCCAGCTCACCGGTAATAGGGACTAGCGGGACGATAAATGAGCAGTTCTTC.